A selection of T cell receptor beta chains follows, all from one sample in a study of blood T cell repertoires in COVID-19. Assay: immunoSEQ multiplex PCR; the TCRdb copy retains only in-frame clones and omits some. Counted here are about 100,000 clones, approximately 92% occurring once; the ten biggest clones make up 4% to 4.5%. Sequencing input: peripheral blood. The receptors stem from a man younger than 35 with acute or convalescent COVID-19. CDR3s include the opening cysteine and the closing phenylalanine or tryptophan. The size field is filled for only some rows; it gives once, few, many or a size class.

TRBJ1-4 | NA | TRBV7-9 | CASSAGGEEKLFF
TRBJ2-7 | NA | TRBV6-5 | CASSNGQGVPYEQYF
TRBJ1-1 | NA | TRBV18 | CASSRQSQGPTNTEAFF
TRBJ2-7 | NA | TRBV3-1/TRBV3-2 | CASSQSQGSYEQYF
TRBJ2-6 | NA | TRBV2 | CASRVPGAGANVLTF
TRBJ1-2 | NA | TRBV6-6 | CASSYSQGTNGYTF
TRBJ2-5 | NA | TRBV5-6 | CASSSGLAMETQYF
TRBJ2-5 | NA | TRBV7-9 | CASSPLPEAETQYF
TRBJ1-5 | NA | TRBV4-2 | CASSSQVSVNQPQHF
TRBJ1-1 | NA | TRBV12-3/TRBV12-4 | CASRLTMNTEAFF
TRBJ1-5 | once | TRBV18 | CASSPYTSREGQPQHF
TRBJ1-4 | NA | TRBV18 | CASSPSGGYEKLFF
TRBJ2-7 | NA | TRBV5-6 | CASRGGPTLLAYEQYF
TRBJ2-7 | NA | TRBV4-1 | CASSQGGQGSYEQYF
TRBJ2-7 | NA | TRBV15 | CATSRDSGGAYEQYF
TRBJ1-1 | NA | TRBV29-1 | CSVSGGPNTEAFF
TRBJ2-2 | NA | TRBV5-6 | CASSLEWTSGGAASGELFF
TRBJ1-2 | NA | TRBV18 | CASSPTGEPNYGYTF
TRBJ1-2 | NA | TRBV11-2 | CASSLNGEAAYGYTF
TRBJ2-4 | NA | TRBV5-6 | CASSALSEDKNIQYF
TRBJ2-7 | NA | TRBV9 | CASSPRGQGAGEQYF
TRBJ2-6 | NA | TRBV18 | CASSPGTGGSGANVLTF
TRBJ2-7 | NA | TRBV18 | CASSPRTSGTGEQYF
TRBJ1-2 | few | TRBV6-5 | CASSPGTGSFYGYTF
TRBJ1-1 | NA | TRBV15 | CATSRDRGGDTLNTEAFF
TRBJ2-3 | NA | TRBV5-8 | CASSGLAPTDTQYF
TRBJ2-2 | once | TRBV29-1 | CSVDGQNTGELFF
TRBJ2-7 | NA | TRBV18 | CASSHGTSSTYEQYF
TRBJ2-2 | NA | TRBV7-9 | CASSGLSGELFF
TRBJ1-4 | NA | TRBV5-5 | CASSGLGVANEKLFF
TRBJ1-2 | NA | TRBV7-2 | CASSLNSGTGGLGYTF
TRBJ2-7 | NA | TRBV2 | CASSKPLLYEQYF
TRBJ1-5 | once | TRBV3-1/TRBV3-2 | CASSHTGTGWDQPQHF
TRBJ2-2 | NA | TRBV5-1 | CASSWETGGNTGELFF
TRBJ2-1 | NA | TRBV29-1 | CSVAGGNEQFF